This T cell receptor beta chain comes out of a study of CD4 T cells in relation to SARS-CoV-2 and coronaviruses. CD4+ T cells from unexposed donors were obtained before the COVID-19 pandemic (2011-2018). Isolation of CD4+ T cells took place after roughly nine days in culture. Testing used SARS-CoV-2 S/N and four cold-coronavirus spikes on unexposed-donor CD4+ T cells, cells permitting. Half the medium was replaced with IL-2 medium on days 3 and 7. The CDR3 is made up of 14 amino acids. V shed 4 bases and J shed 5 bases, with 17 bases lying between them. CDR1 GTSNPN and CDR2 SVGIG come from the germline V gene (reference sequence). TCRdb's table, derived via immunoSEQ multiplex PCR, lists solely in-frame clones and lacks some. The sample consists of 15,000 to 20,000 clones, about 76% of them appearing once. As concerns this clone: Antigen unknown.

The J gene is TRBJ2-5, the V gene TRBV30, with D possibly TRBD1 on 5 matching bases. Input material: CD4+ T cells from PBMCs, cultured in vitro. The sequence was collected from a human donor in good health. CDR3 coding DNA: TGTGCCTGGATGGTCCAGGGTTTACGGGAGACCCAGTACTTC. It specifies CAWMVQGLRETQYF. Using reference TRBV30 and TRBJ2-5 for the parts outside the CDR3, the full variable domain is SQTIHQWPATLVQPVGSPLSLECTVEGTSNPNLYWYRQAAGRGLQLLFYSVGIGQISSEVPQNLSASRPQDRQFILSSKKLLLSDSGFYLCAWMVQGLRETQYFGPGTRLLVL.